This record covers a single TCR beta chain. Its antigen is not identified. From blood CD8+ and CD4+ T cells, TCR beta sequences were generated. V shed 4 bases and J 4 bases; nucleotides not matched to a gene: 9. Per the germline V gene, CDR1 is MGHRA and CDR2 is YSYEKL. This CDR3 region has 15 residues. RNA was extracted with the RNeasy kit, and a quantity of roughly 0.45 to 1 ug was reverse transcribed using random hexamers. Across 54 Vbeta and 13 Jbeta, immunoSEQ multiplex PCR amplified TCR beta CDR3. Via MiXCR, TCRdb re-called the immunoSEQ multiplex PCR reads, giving one row per CDR3 protein. The table has roughly 140,000 distinct CDR3 sequences, approximately 94% seen once; the top ten hold 0.065% to 0.095%. This specimen comes from a study of CD8 T cells in Susac syndrome. Overall study: At blood draw, Susac syndrome patients were therapy-naive, on corticosteroids, or on intravenous immunoglobulin alone.

Study-level points and caveats: Only a relatively small number of individuals were included in the TCR sequencing and HLA analysis.

The chain is built from TRBV4-1 and TRBJ1-2, with 7 bases aligning to TRBD1. Source material: CD4+ T cells from PBMCs. This clonotype was obtained from a human donor with Susac syndrome. CDR3 sequence reads: CASSPLGQVFYGYTF. CDR3 DNA: TGCGCCAGCAGCCCCTTAGGACAGGTTTTCTATGGCTACACCTTC.